The clone carrying this T cell receptor (beta chain) turned up a few times. This entry is derived from a study of blood T cell repertoires in COVID-19. Study-wide background: Specimens from acute and convalescent COVID-19 originated in the United States, Italy and Spain. T cells, B-cell-depleted T cells, or PBMCs provided the cDNA or gDNA that served as material.

Under the authors' procedure: Estimates of nucleated cell counts were drawn from the amplification of reference gene primers. Produced via immunoSEQ multiplex PCR; TCRdb's table is partial and in-frame only. V and J calls plus clone size are reproduced from that table; the DNA served to infer D and trimming. The table shows 250,000 to 350,000 clones, with around 85% occurring only once. CDR3 length: 15 residues. The germline V gene has CDR1 WSHSY and CDR2 SAAADI. Trimming at V came to 6 bases and at J to 10 bases, leaving 14 bases not matched to a gene. A Seattle source enrolled patients during active infection and followed them longitudinally.

The sequence derives from a human donor with COVID-19, enrolled during active disease. The donor label of this sample is uncertain. The sequenced sample was peripheral blood. This chain connects TRBV10-2 to TRBJ2-1; 8 bases agree with TRBD1. The CDR3 sequence: CASRSGQGMSLEQFF. The CDR3 region has the DNA TGCGCCAGCAGGTCTGGACAGGGAATGTCCCTCGAGCAGTTCTTC.